The next 23 T cell receptor beta chains were all read from a single sample in a study of blood T cells in healthy people across ages. Using a J-beta primer mix together with a sample-barcoded 5' primer, a second PCR was run for about 6 to 11 cycles. TCRdb called the 5' RACE reads again in MiXCR, with one record for every CDR3 protein. This repertoire shows hundreds of thousands of distinct CDR3 sequences, roughly two fifths found once; its top ten account for around 30%. Sequenced material: blood. Receptors were obtained from a man older than 75 in good health.

V is TRBV28 and J is TRBJ2-5; D unclear. V lost 2 bases, J lost 13 bases, and 20 bases lay in between. CDR1 and CDR2 from the germline V gene are MDHEN and SYDVKM. CDR3 length equals 14 residues. The CDR3 sequence is CASSLQGGQFQPYF. The CDR3, as DNA: TGTGCCAGCAGTTTACAAGGCGGTCAGTTTCAACCGTACTTC.

This sequence joins TRBV20-1 and TRBJ1-5, with 7 bases identical to TRBD1. The CDR3 spans 17 residues. Germline CDR1 DFQATT, CDR2 SNEGSKA (reference sequence). V trimming: 2 bases; J trimming: 5 bases; junction bases outside the gene matches: 15. The CDR3 sequence: CSARRGSETGWDQPQHF. The DNA for the CDR3 is TGCAGTGCTAGAAGGGGGTCGGAGACAGGGTGGGATCAGCCCCAGCATTTT.

Comments on this clonotype: A read error may explain this, as a much larger clone is one base away. The gene calls are TRBV6-2 or TRBV6-3 and TRBJ1-2; D is ambiguous. V shed 6 bases and J shed 6 bases, with 14 bases lying between them. Germline V lookup: CDR1 MNHEY, CDR2 SVGEGT. The CDR3 length is 13 residues. CDR3 region: CASRPESHHGYTF. CDR3 nucleotides: TGTGCCAGCAGACCCGAATCCCACCATGGCTACACCTTC.

The rearrangement uses TRBV6-5 and TRBJ1-6, with 10 bases lining up with TRBD1. J gave up 10 bases and V 5 bases, and 8 bases lay outside the gene matches. The CDR3 sequence is 15 residues long. Germline assignment: CDR1 MNHEY and CDR2 SVGAGI. DNA for the CDR3: TGTGCCAGCAGTGCAGCGGGACAGGGGTCCTCACCCCTCCACTTT. This encodes CASSAAGQGSSPLHF.

The chain has TRBV20-1 and TRBJ2-5; D is perhaps TRBD1 (6 bases). The J call is in doubt because the DNA end fits TRBJ2-7 better. The CDR3 is made up of 15 amino acids. Germline lookup yields CDR1 DFQATT and CDR2 SNEGSKA (reference sequence). The CDR3 is CSASLDSALGYEQYF. The CDR3, as DNA: TGCAGTGCTAGTTTGGACAGTGCCCTGGGGTACGAGCAGTACTTC.

This clonotype appeared a few times. The chain couples TRBV7-2 to TRBJ2-1; D gene ambiguous. The CDR3 extends over 12 amino acids. V gave up 3 bases and J gave up 9 bases, with 9 bases separating them. CDR1 and CDR2 (germline): SGHTA, FQGNSA. The CDR3 protein is CASSLSLVEQFF. As DNA, the CDR3 is TGTGCCAGCAGCTTGAGTCTAGTTGAGCAGTTCTTC.

The rearrangement joins TRBV7-2 to TRBJ2-1, with no clear D. Trimming removed 5 bases at V and 7 bases at J, with 9 bases between. Germline assignment: CDR1 SGHTA and CDR2 FQGNSA. The CDR3 is 12 amino acids. CDR3 residues: CASSHVRNEQFF. The DNA for the CDR3 is TGTGCCAGCAGCCACGTCAGAAATGAGCAGTTCTTC.

This clonotype was observed a few times. The chain has TRBV12-3 or TRBV12-4 and TRBJ2-3; 7 bases line up with TRBD2. The CDR3 is 16 residues long. Trimming took 4 bases from V and 0 from J; bases not matched to a gene: 7. CDR3 nucleotides: TGTGCCAGCAGTTCGAGGGAGGGGATTAGCACAGATACGCAGTATTTT. Translation gives CASSSREGISTDTQYF.

Ten or more counts support this clonotype. The chain employs TRBV20-1 and TRBJ2-7; TRBD2 aligns across 10 bases. The germline V gene encodes CDR1 DFQATT and CDR2 SNEGSKA (reference sequence). The CDR3 has 14 amino acids. The V and J ends lost 6 bases and 6 bases, in that order; junction bases with no gene match: 11. CDR3 region: CSAPSGRAFREQYF. The CDR3 DNA follows: TGCAGTGCGCCGAGCGGGAGGGCCTTTCGCGAGCAGTACTTC.

The chain combines TRBV7-2 with TRBJ2-1, with 15 bases matching TRBD2. The assigned J gene may be wrong: the sequence end matches TRBJ2-7 better. CDR1 is SGHTA and CDR2 is FQGNSA in the germline V gene. This CDR3 region has 17 residues. The CDR3 DNA sequence: TGTGCCAGCAGCCCCCCGGGACTAGCGGGAGGATACAATGAGCAGTACTTC. Residues: CASSPPGLAGGYNEQYF.

The DNA for the CDR3 is TGTGCCAGCAGACCGGGCCGTAGCACAGATACGCAGTATTTT. Its protein product is CASRPGRSTDTQYF. This rearrangement joins TRBV6-5 to TRBJ2-3; D remains unclear. Looked up from germline, CDR1 is MNHEY and CDR2 is SVGAGI. V was pared by 6 bases and J by 0 bases, with 10 bases between. This CDR3 is built from 14 residues.

The chain joins TRBV20-1 to TRBJ2-3; 16 bases agree with TRBD2. The CDR3 runs to 19 residues. With 1 base clipped from V and 0 bases from J, the junction kept 7 bases outside the gene matches. The germline gives CDR1 DFQATT, CDR2 SNEGSKA (reference sequence). The CDR3 coding sequence is TGCAGTGCTAGAGTGGGGCGGGGACTAGCGGGAGGGAGCACAGATACGCAGTATTTT. This translates into CSARVGRGLAGGSTDTQYF.

This chain uses TRBV7-2 with TRBJ2-2; the D gene is possibly TRBD1 (5 bases). The V end was cut by 5 bases, the J end by 5 bases, with 9 bases between. This CDR3 region has 13 residues. Per germline, CDR1 SGHTA and CDR2 FQGNSA. The CDR3 region is CASSRTQTGELFF. DNA of the CDR3: TGTGCCAGCAGCAGGACACAAACCGGGGAGCTGTTTTTT.

V usage is TRBV18 and J usage is TRBJ1-5, with no clear D. The CDR3 covers 14 residues. Trimming took off 2 bases at V and 4 bases at J, with 9 bases between the two ends. Germline CDR1 is KGHSH and CDR2 is LQKENI. CDR3 bases: TGTGCCAGCTCACCAGCGGCCGGGAATCAGCCCCAGCATTTT. Protein product: CASSPAAGNQPQHF. Supplemented by reference TRBV18 and TRBJ1-5, the full variable domain reads NAGVMQNPRHLVRRRGQEARLRCSPMKGHSHVYWYRQLPEEGLKFMVYLQKENIIDESGMPKERFSAEFPKEGPSILRIQQVVRGDSAAYFCASSPAAGNQPQHFGDGTRLSIL.

The V and J genes are TRBV28 and TRBJ2-7; TRBD1 aligns across 9 bases. The CDR3 is 15 residues long. CDR1 is MDHEN and CDR2 is SYDVKM in the germline V gene. With V trimmed by 2 bases and J by 12 bases, 14 bases remained unmatched. CDR3 sequence: CASSLGTGPKNIRYF. CDR3 DNA sequence: TGTGCCAGCAGTTTAGGGACAGGGCCCAAAAACATTCGGTACTTC.

V gene TRBV20-1 combines with J gene TRBJ2-1, with TRBD2 as a possible D gene (6 bases). Germline values: CDR1 DFQATT, CDR2 SNEGSKA (reference sequence). The CDR3 is made up of 17 amino acids. The V gene lost 5 bases and the J gene lost 6 bases, with 26 bases spanning the gap. The chain's CDR3 is CSAGTGGAPNLPNEQFF. In nucleotides, the CDR3 is TGCAGTGCTGGGACTGGCGGGGCGCCTAATCTTCCCAATGAGCAGTTCTTC.

V is TRBV13 and J is TRBJ2-3; 10 bases fit TRBD1. This CDR3 has 16 residues. Germline V gives CDR1 PRHDT, CDR2 FYEKMQ (reference sequence). J lost 4 bases, V lost 5 bases, and 9 bases had no gene match. In DNA form, the CDR3 reads TGTGCCAGCAGCCCAAGGACAGGGGGAGGCGCAGATACGCAGTATTTT. It specifies CASSPRTGGGADTQYF.

The chain recombines TRBV6-6 with TRBJ2-5; no definite D call. CDR1 and CDR2 (germline): MNHNY, SVGAGI (reference sequence). The CDR3 is made up of 12 amino acids. The ends were cut back, 7 bases at V and 11 bases at J, with 17 bases in the middle. The CDR3 loop is CASKDPRNEQYF. DNA for the CDR3: TGTGCCAGCAAAGACCCGCGTAATGAGCAGTACTTC.

This clonotype was seen a handful of times. The rearrangement joins TRBV6-2 or TRBV6-3 to TRBJ2-7; no firm D call. The CDR3 totals 14 residues. Trimming shortened V by 2 bases and J by 1 base, and 9 bases separated the two germline ends. Looked up from germline, CDR1 is MNHEY and CDR2 is SVGEGT. The CDR3 loop reads CASSYEGQSYEQYF. CDR3 DNA: TGTGCCAGCAGTTACGAAGGGCAATCCTACGAGCAGTACTTC.

This clonotype occurred a few times. The chain uses TRBV20-1 and TRBJ2-1; 7 bases line up with TRBD1. J was trimmed by 6 bases and V by 0 bases; bases with no gene match: 8. This CDR3 has 15 amino acids. Per germline, CDR1 DFQATT and CDR2 SNEGSKA (reference sequence). CDR3 DNA: TGCAGTGCTAGAGATCCGGGACAGCTACCCAATGAGCAGTTCTTC. As protein: CSARDPGQLPNEQFF.

Worth noting for this clonotype: One end of the junction does not line up with germline, which may come from a read error. The chain joins TRBV20-1 to TRBJ1-1, with TRBD1 as a possible D gene (6 bases). Germline V gene lookup returns CDR1 DFQATT and CDR2 SNEGSKA (reference sequence). The length of the CDR3 is 13 residues. The CDR3 DNA reads as TGCGGTGCTAGAAATACAGGGCGGCGGGAAGCTTTCTTT. Translating it yields CGARNTGRREAFF.

Regarding this clonotype: Mismatch with germline at one junction end may stem from a read error. The CDR3 DNA follows: TGCGGTGCTAGAGATCGTACGCGATCATCCTACGAGCAGTACTTC. It specifies CGARDRTRSSYEQYF. The chain employs TRBV20-1 and TRBJ2-7, with D unresolved. Germline lookup yields CDR1 DFQATT and CDR2 SNEGSKA (reference sequence). This CDR3 contains 15 residues.

This clonotype was counted a few times. The V gene is TRBV7-2, the J gene TRBJ1-6; possibly TRBD1 for D (5 bases). V lost 5 bases and J lost 6, with 14 bases in between. The CDR3 is 15 amino acids. CDR1 is SGHTA and CDR2 is FQGNSA in the germline V gene. Written as DNA, the CDR3 is TGTGCCAGCAGCGCCGGGAGGGGAGTTAATTCACCCCTCCACTTT. It is translated as CASSAGRGVNSPLHF.